This T cell receptor beta chain comes out of a study of blood T cells in healthy people across ages. A second PCR of roughly 7 to 11 cycles used a sample-barcoded 5' primer and a J-beta primer mix. Each CDR3 protein gets one entry after TCRdb re-called the 5' RACE reads with MiXCR. The data show fewer than 1,000,000 distinct CDR3 sequences, 35% to 60% seen once. Concerning this clonotype: The junction does not match germline at one end; this may be a read error.

This CDR3 contains 14 residues. The germline CDR1 and CDR2 sequences are SGDLS and YYNGEE. The J gene is TRBJ2-6, the V gene TRBV9; D may match TRBD1 or TRBD2 (5 bases each). The clonotype originates from a man aged 80 or over in good health. The sequenced material came from blood. DNA for the CDR3: TGTGCCGGCAGCGTAGCTACGTTGGGGGACGTCCTGACTTTC. This translates into CAGSVATLGDVLTF.